This entry is about one TCR beta chain. CDR1 and CDR2 (germline): MDHEN, SYDVKM. The CDR3 has 14 residues. Trimming left V 2 bases short and J 3 bases short, with 10 bases between. Original processing notes: Estimated nucleated cell counts came from reference gene primer amplification. Libraries were prepared by immunoSEQ multiplex PCR; TCRdb keeps only in-frame clonotypes and omits some of them. V, J and clone size derive from that table, while D and trimming were established from the DNA sequence. Counted here are about 120,000 clones, about 80% occurring once; the ten biggest clones make up under 4.5%. These data are taken from a study of blood T cell repertoires in COVID-19. Across the whole study: Acute and convalescent COVID-19 samples came from the United States, Italy and Spain. PBMCs, B-cell-depleted T cells, or T cells were the source of the cDNA or gDNA that made up the material.

The sequence was obtained from a woman aged 50 to 60 with acute or convalescent COVID-19. Sample: peripheral blood. The J gene is TRBJ1-2, the V gene TRBV28, with TRBD1 as a possible D gene (5 bases). The CDR3 nucleotides read TGTGCCAGCAGTTTACAGGGCCGTGACTATGGCTACACCTTC. This sequence encodes CASSLQGRDYGYTF.